This passage covers 23 T cell receptor beta chains from one sample sequenced in a study of cytomegalovirus exposure and HLA in healthy donors. Use of 60 Vbeta and 13 Jbeta primers characterized the PCR. Measured with immunoSEQ multiplex PCR; TCRdb has only the in-frame clones, and not every one. Among some 170,000 clones listed, 70% to 80% were seen once. Material: PBMCs. Every receptor here comes from a man aged 35-49 years in good health and CMV-seronegative.

The chain combines TRBV28 with TRBJ2-7, with D possibly being TRBD1 (6 bases). The CDR3 loop spans 14 amino acids. The V end lost 8 bases, the J end lost 3 bases, and 17 bases lay between the germline ends. From germline, CDR1 is MDHEN and CDR2 SYDVKM. The CDR3 DNA reads TGTGCCAGCCAGGGGTGGACCCGTTTCTACGAGCAGTACTTC. Translating gives CASQGWTRFYEQYF. The full variable domain, with the rest looked up from reference TRBV28 and TRBJ2-7, is DVKVTQSSRYLVKRTGEKVFLECVQDMDHENMFWYRQDPGLGLRLIYFSYDVKMKEKGDIPEGYSVSREKKERFSLILESASTNQTSMYLCASQGWTRFYEQYFGPGTRLTVT.

The chain carries TRBV27 and TRBJ2-7; tentatively, D is TRBD2 (6 bases). CDR1 and CDR2 (germline): MNHEY, SMNVEV (reference sequence). Trimming cost V 6 bases and J 6 bases, with 27 bases left between them. CDR3 length: 17 residues. The CDR3 nucleotides are TGTGCCAGCAGCCGCCGGCTGAGCCGGGACTCTATTCGCGAGCAGTACTTC. Its protein is CASSRRLSRDSIREQYF.

V is TRBV28 and J is TRBJ2-2; 12 positions agree with TRBD2. This CDR3 has 15 residues. The V segment lost 5 bases and the J segment 9 bases; nucleotides outside the gene matches: 7. Per the germline V gene, CDR1 is MDHEN and CDR2 is SYDVKM. CDR3 in DNA: TGTGCCAGCAGTCCACCACTAGCGGGGGGCAGGGAGCTGTTTTTT. Its protein product is CASSPPLAGGRELFF.

The chain joins TRBV27 to TRBJ2-1; D unclear. Germline CDR1 reads MNHEY; CDR2 reads SMNVEV (reference sequence). V lost 4 bases to trimming and J lost 6 bases, with 7 bases between them. The CDR3 spans 12 residues. CDR3: CASSSSFNEQFF. In DNA form, the CDR3 reads TGTGCCAGCAGTTCGTCTTTCAATGAGCAGTTCTTC.

V is TRBV15 and J is TRBJ2-3; no firm D call. Germline V gene lookup returns CDR1 LNHNV and CDR2 YYDKDF (reference sequence). The CDR3 is 15 residues long. Trimming took off 0 bases at V and 4 bases at J, with 11 bases between the two ends. The CDR3, as DNA: TGTGCCACCAGCAGAGATCCTGCTAGACCAGATACGCAGTATTTT. This codes for CATSRDPARPDTQYF.

This clone was counted a few times. V and J are TRBV28 and TRBJ2-1; 8 nucleotides match TRBD2. The CDR3 extends over 14 amino acids. V shed 8 bases, J shed 7 bases, and the junction held 10 bases outside the gene matches. From germline, CDR1 is MDHEN and CDR2 SYDVKM. This CDR3 reads CASVAGGQVNEQFF. CDR3 nucleotides: TGTGCCAGCGTTGCGGGGGGCCAGGTAAATGAGCAGTTCTTC.

A note on this clone: Sequence at one end of the junction differs from germline and may be a read error. The CDR3 sequence is CASSQELGSNQSQHF. The CDR3, as DNA: TGCGCCAGCAGCCAAGAGTTAGGGAGCAATCAGTCCCAGCATTTT. The genes are TRBV4-1 and TRBJ1-5; D remains unclear. This CDR3 contains 15 residues. Germline V gene sequence: CDR1 MGHRA, CDR2 YSYEKL.

For the CDR3, the DNA is TGTGCCAGCAGCTTGGAGAGCGGGGGGCCCTACGAGCAGTACTTC. This codes for CASSLESGGPYEQYF. The chain carries TRBV5-6 and TRBJ2-7, with 9 bases that match TRBD2. This CDR3 region has 15 residues. The V segment lost 0 bases and the J segment 2 bases; nucleotides outside the gene matches: 3. Germline CDR1 SGHDT, CDR2 YYEEEE.

This chain connects TRBV28 to TRBJ1-1, with 9 nucleotides matching TRBD1. The CDR3 runs to 16 residues. The germline CDR1 and CDR2 sequences are MDHEN and SYDVKM. J was trimmed by 3 bases and V by 2 bases; bases with no gene match: 7. CDR3 DNA sequence: TGTGCCAGCAGTTTACCCCACAGGGGGCTCGACACTGAAGCTTTCTTT. The encoded protein is CASSLPHRGLDTEAFF.

This chain uses TRBV7-9 with TRBJ2-5; TRBD2 matches at 11 bases. Germline assignment: CDR1 SEHNR and CDR2 FQNEAQ (reference sequence). V lost 5 bases and J lost 5; bases outside the gene matches: 7. The CDR3 extends over 15 amino acids. The CDR3 reads CASSRRLAGHETQYF. The CDR3 nucleotides are TGTGCCAGCAGCCGTAGACTAGCGGGACACGAGACCCAGTACTTC.

This clone occurred once. It is likely a read error, because the conserved phenylalanine at the end of the CDR3 is missing. Because the CDR3's place on the DNA is in doubt, the DNA is left out and the CDR3 is given as listed by TCRdb. This chain links TRBV6-6 with TRBJ2-7; the D call of TRBD1 is as the table states it, not checked on the DNA. The length of the CDR3 is 13 amino acids, counting both ends. Germline V gene data show CDR1 as MNHNY and CDR2 as SVGAGI (reference sequence). CDR3 in amino acids: CASSYSQGPLTLI.

V is TRBV19 and J is TRBJ2-7, with TRBD1 matching over 7 bases. V dropped 3 bases and J dropped 6; count of bases not matched to a gene: 5. CDR3 length: 13 residues. Germline lookup yields CDR1 LNHDA and CDR2 SQIVND (reference sequence). CDR3 sequence: CASSMVTGVEQYF. The CDR3 bases are TGTGCCAGTAGTATGGTAACAGGGGTCGAGCAGTACTTC.

This clone was seen a handful of times. This chain links TRBV29-1 with TRBJ2-7; possibly TRBD2 for D (6 bases). CDR3 size: 12 residues. V was trimmed by 8 bases and J by 3 bases, leaving 14 bases between them. Looked up from germline, CDR1 is SQVTM and CDR2 is ANQGSEA. The CDR3, as DNA: TGCAGCATTGTCAGGGAGGACTACGAGCAGTACTTC. Amino acids: CSIVREDYEQYF.

The gene calls are TRBV5-5 and TRBJ2-7; 7 bases match TRBD2. Germline CDR1 is SGHKS and CDR2 is YYEKEE (reference sequence). With 0 bases clipped from V and 1 base from J, the junction kept 7 bases outside the gene matches. The length of the CDR3 is 16 residues. This chain's CDR3 is CASSLEGTSVSYEQYF. In DNA form, the CDR3 reads TGTGCCAGCAGCTTGGAAGGAACTAGCGTGTCCTACGAGCAGTACTTC.

The gene calls are TRBV10-3 and TRBJ2-3; the D is unclear. V was cut by 0 bases and J by 3 bases, with 7 bases left in between. The CDR3 is made up of 14 amino acids. The germline V gene has CDR1 ENHRY and CDR2 SYGVKD. CDR3 in DNA: TGTGCCATCAGTGAGTCGGGCGATACAGATACGCAGTATTTT. This gives the protein CAISESGDTDTQYF.

This clone was found once. This chain links TRBV7-6 with TRBJ2-6; 10 bases are a match to TRBD2. The V segment lost 3 bases and the J segment 0 bases; nucleotides outside the gene matches: 5. Germline V gene sequence: CDR1 SGHVS, CDR2 FNYEAQ. The CDR3 has 18 residues. Here the CDR3 reads CASSFLAGGHSGANVLTF. The CDR3 nucleotides are TGTGCCAGCAGCTTCTTAGCGGGAGGCCACTCTGGGGCCAACGTCCTGACTTTC.

J is TRBJ1-5 and V is TRBV18; a weak D match, TRBD1 (5 bases). This CDR3 is built from 15 residues. V lost 5 bases and J lost 2, with 13 bases in between. CDR1 and CDR2 from the germline V gene are KGHSH and LQKENI. CDR3 in amino acids: CASSEQGYRNQPQHF. The CDR3 nucleotides read TGTGCCAGCTCAGAGCAGGGTTACCGCAATCAGCCCCAGCATTTT.

To note about this clone: A read error may account for a junction end that differs from germline. The chain recombines TRBV7-9 with TRBJ2-6; 9 bases are shared with TRBD1. The CDR3 contains 16 residues. Germline V CDR1 and CDR2: SEHNR, FQNEAQ (reference sequence). CDR3 protein: CSSSSTGGTGANVLTF. In DNA form, the CDR3 reads TGTTCCAGCAGCTCCACAGGGGGCACTGGGGCCAACGTCCTGACTTTC. The full variable domain, in which reference TRBV7-9 and TRBJ2-6 provide the parts outside the CDR3, is DTGVSQNPRHKITKRGQNVTFRCDPISEHNRLYWYRQTLGQGPEFLTYFQNEAQLEKSRLLSDRFSAERPKGSFSTLEIQRTEQGDSAMYLCSSSSTGGTGANVLTFGAGSRLTVL.

The CDR3 is CAISDPGISGSGELFF. In DNA form, the CDR3 reads TGTGCCATCAGTGACCCCGGCATTTCGGGGAGCGGGGAGCTGTTTTTT. The rearrangement links TRBV10-3 to TRBJ2-2; perhaps TRBD2 as D (5 bases). Germline V gene data show CDR1 as ENHRY and CDR2 as SYGVKD. Trimming took 3 bases from V and 7 from J, leaving 18 bases between them. The CDR3 extends over 16 amino acids.

The chain is built from TRBV5-5 and TRBJ2-2, with D maybe TRBD1 (6 bases). V dropped 3 bases and J dropped 5 bases, with 11 bases sitting between them. This CDR3 has 14 amino acids. The germline gives CDR1 SGHKS, CDR2 YYEKEE (reference sequence). This CDR3 is CASSSPGTTGELFF. CDR3 sequence (DNA): TGTGCCAGCAGCTCCCCGGGGACAACCGGGGAGCTGTTTTTT.

The chain uses TRBV19 and TRBJ1-5, with 8 positions matching TRBD1. CDR1 and CDR2 from the germline V gene are LNHDA and SQIVND (reference sequence). This CDR3 is built from 13 residues. Trimming took 3 bases from V and 10 from J; bases not matched to a gene: 5. CDR3 DNA: TGTGCCAGTAGTATCGACAGGGGAATACCCCAGCATTTT. Amino acid sequence: CASSIDRGIPQHF.

This chain connects TRBV11-1 to TRBJ2-5, with 7 bases lining up with TRBD1. The junction had 3 bases not matched to a gene; V was cut back by 1 base and J by 4 bases. This CDR3 region has 14 residues. Germline assignment: CDR1 SGHAT and CDR2 FQDESV (reference sequence). CDR3: CASSLDRGGETQYF. CDR3 nucleotide sequence: TGTGCCAGCAGCTTAGACAGGGGTGGAGAGACCCAGTACTTC.

This clone is a singleton in its sample. In DNA, the CDR3 is TGCGCCAGCAGCTGGGGGACTAGCGGGAGGAATGAGCAGTTCTTC. It specifies CASSWGTSGRNEQFF. V gene TRBV5-1 combines with J gene TRBJ2-1, with 15 nucleotides matching TRBD2. The CDR3 length is 15 residues. Losses at the gene ends were 3 bases for V and 7 bases for J; bases not matched to a gene: 2. The germline V gene has CDR1 SGHRS and CDR2 YFSETQ.